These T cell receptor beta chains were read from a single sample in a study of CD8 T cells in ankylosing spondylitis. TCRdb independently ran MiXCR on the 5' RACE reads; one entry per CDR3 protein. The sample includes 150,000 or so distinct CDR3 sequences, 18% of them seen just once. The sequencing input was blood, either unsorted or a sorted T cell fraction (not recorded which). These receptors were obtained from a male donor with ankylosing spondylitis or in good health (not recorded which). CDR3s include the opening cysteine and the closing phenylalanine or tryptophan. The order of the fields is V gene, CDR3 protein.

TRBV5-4 CASSLAGFSSTDTQYF
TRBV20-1 CSARGPGLAGSYEQYF
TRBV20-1 CSAPRGAGEKLFF
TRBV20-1 CSAKTIGGTEAFF
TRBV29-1 CSASGQGLEAFF
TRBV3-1 CASSQEWRVGTHNTGELFF
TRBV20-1 CSANKQGLSNGQFF
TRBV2 CASNRAAEAFF
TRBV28 CASSTGTETPYEQYF
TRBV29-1 CSVDYGRGISYEQYF
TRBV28 CASSYEQYF
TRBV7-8 CASSLVGRTYNSPLHF
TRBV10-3 CAISRTAQETQYF
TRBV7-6 CASSFGQIETQYF
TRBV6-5 CASSYDAGGDVYEQYF
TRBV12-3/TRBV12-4 CASKPFPGESGGGGNEQFF
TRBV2 CASSRTGAVRGGTDTQYF
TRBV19 CASSIDHGAINYGYTF
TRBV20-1 CSAIAGTSANTDTQYF
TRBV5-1 CASSLGQGQETQYF
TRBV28 CASSTGQGRLDEQYF
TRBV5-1 CASSLAPQGLSNQPQHF
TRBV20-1 CSVRFQGGTGELFF
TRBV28 CASSLGRGGSNTGELFF
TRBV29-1 CSADRGPTEAFF
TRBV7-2 CASSPTWSGREETQYF
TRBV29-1 CSVDPGNYGYTF
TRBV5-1 CASSYGDSSYEQYF
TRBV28 CASSRAFYNEQFF
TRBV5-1 CASSVGQDVHEQYF
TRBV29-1 CSVDVAGVEETQYF
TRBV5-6 CASSAGQGARPNNEQFF
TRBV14 CASSVGFNTGELFF
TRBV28 CAGARGPIYEQYF
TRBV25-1 CASSEFSPYGTYNEQFF
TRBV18 CASSPADRVMNTEAFF
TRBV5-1 CASRGPQGTQYF
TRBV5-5 CASSPDHRHNSPLHF